Listed below are T cell receptor beta chains from one sample, sequenced in a study of regulatory T cells in long-lasting Graves disease. Using its own MiXCR run on the multiplex PCR reads, TCRdb lists one record per CDR3 protein. The sample comprises some 330,000 distinct CDR3 sequences, roughly 25% of which are singletons, and 25% to 30% rests with the top ten. Source: peripheral blood mononuclear cells (PBMCs), taken when the disease was refractory, from a patient treated with antithyroid drugs. These receptors were collected from a woman in her forties with Graves disease. The CDR3 runs from the conserved cysteine through the conserved F or W. A D gene is named only where the DNA matches it firmly. For some rows the clone size is stated as once, few or many, or as a class when expanded; others skip it.

>.|.|TRBJ1-1|TRBV5-6
TGTGCCAGCAGCTTGTGGGGTATCACTGAAGCTTTCTTT
CASSLWGITEAFF
>many|TRBD2|TRBJ2-5|TRBV24-1
TGTGCCACCAGTGAACTAGCGGGAACAAGGGAGACCCAGTACTTC
CATSELAGTRETQYF
>many|.|TRBJ1-4|TRBV12-3/TRBV12-4
TGTGCCAGCAGCCGTCGGCTCCAAAGACCTATCAATGAAAAACTGTTTTTT
CASSRRLQRPINEKLFF
>once|.|TRBJ2-1|TRBV3-1
TGTGCCAGCAGCCAAGGAGGTCAATCGCAGTTCTTC
CASSQGGQSQFF
>many|.|TRBJ2-7|TRBV11-2
TGTGCCAGCAGCCCCGGGCAGGGGCCCTGGAGTGGGCAGTACTTC
CASSPGQGPWSGQYF
>few|.|TRBJ2-2|TRBV19
TGTGCCAGTCAGGGCAGGAACACCGGGGAGCTGTTTTTT
CASQGRNTGELFF
>many|.|TRBJ1-2|TRBV5-1
TGCGCCAGCAGCTTGGTTGGAAAACTCACATATGGCTACACCTTC
CASSLVGKLTYGYTF
>few|.|TRBJ2-1|TRBV12-3/TRBV12-4
TGTGCCAGCAGTTTAGGTCGGCGCTCCTACAATGAGCAGTTCTTC
CASSLGRRSYNEQFF
>many|.|TRBJ1-4|TRBV20-1
TGCAGTGCTAGAGATGCGAGGGGCAGTGAAAAACTGTTTTTT
CSARDARGSEKLFF
>many|TRBD1|TRBJ1-1|TRBV2
TGTGCCAGCAGTGGACAGGGGGCTGAAGCTTTCTTT
CASSGQGAEAFF
>.|.|TRBJ1-2|TRBV29-1
TGCAGCGTTGAAACAGGAAATTCACATGGCTACACCTTC
CSVETGNSHGYTF
>.|TRBD1|TRBJ2-7|TRBV2
TGTGCCAGCCTGGGACAGGGTCCCTACGAGCAGTACTTC
CASLGQGPYEQYF
>.|.|TRBJ2-7|TRBV2
TGTGCCAGCCTCCATGACGGAACTCTCTACGAGCAGTACTTC
CASLHDGTLYEQYF
>.|TRBD1|TRBJ2-1|TRBV7-8
TGTGCCAGCAGCCTTGGACAGGGCAATGTAAATGAGCAGTTCTTC
CASSLGQGNVNEQFF